The present TCR delta chain was sequenced within a study of Vγ9Vδ2 T cells in congenital toxoplasmosis (dated by TCRdb to the early 2020s). For the study in its entirety: The diagnosis of congenital toxoplasmosis relied on IgG, IgM and IgA serology, Western blot and an in-house interferon-gamma release assay. TCR sequencing was performed on 5 or 6 infected and some ten uninfected infants at 2 months and on 3 infected and 4 uninfected infants at 1 year. Infant repertoires were sequenced at 2 months after birth and at 1 year of age. Gamma and delta chain CDR3 repertoires of sorted blood gammadelta T cells were compared between congenitally T. gondii-infected and uninfected infants. Overall results and qualifications from the work: Among 2-month-old infants, germline-encoded fetal-type TRDV2 CDR3 sequences seemed to show up more often in infected than in uninfected infants, which suggests an in utero expansion footprint. At 2 months, TRGV9 and TRDV2 CDR3s of infected infants appeared to carry fewer N additions than uninfected infants, especially TRDV2-TRDJ1 sequences. The repertoire differences between infected and uninfected infants were less clear at 1 year of age than at 2 months. Two months was the earliest age with enough suitable sample material for TCR repertoire analysis, so newborn repertoires were not sequenced. A public TRGV9 clonotype was highly prevalent in both infected and uninfected infants.

The same treatment, using spiramycin and/or pyrimethamine plus sulfadiazine plus folinic acid, was given to mothers of both infected and uninfected infants. All infants, both infected and uninfected, were delivered at term after more than 37 weeks of gestation. About 1 mL of blood was processed into PBMCs by Lymphoprep gradient centrifugation, then cryopreserved in liquid nitrogen and shipped to Belgium. After thawing, PBMCs were labeled with Zombie NIR viability dye and stained with CD3, TCR gammadelta, Vgamma9 and Vdelta2 antibodies. Sorting of CD3+ TCRgammadelta+ T cells was performed on a FACSAria III, with a mean purity of around 98%. For each sample, RNA was extracted from about 9,700 sorted gammadelta T cells with the RNeasy Micro Kit. The infants were born to mothers who were enrolled with primary T. gondii infection during pregnancy. Peripheral blood samples from the infants were taken at an outpatient microbiology and virology center in Pavia, Italy.

Template-switch reverse transcription with SuperScript II was used to generate cDNA, with TRGC- and TRDC-specific primers combined in a single tube. The TRGC primer was designed for binding to both the TRGC1 and TRGC2 constant genes. Amplification of TRG and TRD was done with the KAPA Real-Time Library Amplification Kit, and AMPure XP beads were used for purification between steps. Index PCR with the Nextera XT Index Kit was used to attach Illumina sequencing adapters. An Illumina MiSeq with the V2 300 kit was used to sequence the TRG and TRD amplicons, producing 150 bp paired-end reads. Concerning the study's data processing: Before further analysis, read quality was checked using FastQC version 0.11.8. With MiXCR version 3.0.3, reads were aligned to GenBank TRG or TRD reference genes and CDR3 sequences were built. MiXCR defaults were kept, except that TRDD gene segments were assembled using 3 rather than 5 consecutive nucleotides. N additions, CDR3 length, J segment length and clonotype sharing between samples were all calculated using VDJtools version 1.2.1. CDR3 sequences that were out of frame or contained stop codons were left out of the analysis. Infant repertoires were compared for overlap with previously published fetal, cord blood and adult blood Vgamma9Vdelta2 repertoires. TCRdb called clones from the public reads with CATT, and repeated DNA sequences were later combined into one row. These V and J calls are TCRdb output, not the study's own analysis. For this sample there are some 930 delta-chain clones; around 23% appear just once. The top ten constitute about 27% of the sample.

This clone counts as large (0.1 to 1%). The antigen it recognizes is unknown. Base qualities were left out, and no much larger clone turns up one base away. Between the V and J ends, shortened by 4 bases and 12 bases respectively, the junction contains 18 bases. The CDR3 spans 13 residues, from the cysteine through the phenylalanine. The kept DNA is CDR3 alone, 39 bases in frame from the first base. For CDR1 and CDR2, the germline V gene lists TSWWSYY and QGS. The V gene is TRDV1 and the J gene is TRDJ1; no confident D gene assignment can be made. The origin of this receptor is a child under 10 years old born to a mother with Toxoplasma gondii infection during pregnancy, either congenitally infected or uninfected (not recorded which). The sequenced material came from gamma-delta T cells from blood. The CDR3 protein is CALGGRFPGRVIF. The DNA sequence is as follows: TGTGCTCTTGGGGGGCGTTTCCCGGGGCGCGTCATCTTT.